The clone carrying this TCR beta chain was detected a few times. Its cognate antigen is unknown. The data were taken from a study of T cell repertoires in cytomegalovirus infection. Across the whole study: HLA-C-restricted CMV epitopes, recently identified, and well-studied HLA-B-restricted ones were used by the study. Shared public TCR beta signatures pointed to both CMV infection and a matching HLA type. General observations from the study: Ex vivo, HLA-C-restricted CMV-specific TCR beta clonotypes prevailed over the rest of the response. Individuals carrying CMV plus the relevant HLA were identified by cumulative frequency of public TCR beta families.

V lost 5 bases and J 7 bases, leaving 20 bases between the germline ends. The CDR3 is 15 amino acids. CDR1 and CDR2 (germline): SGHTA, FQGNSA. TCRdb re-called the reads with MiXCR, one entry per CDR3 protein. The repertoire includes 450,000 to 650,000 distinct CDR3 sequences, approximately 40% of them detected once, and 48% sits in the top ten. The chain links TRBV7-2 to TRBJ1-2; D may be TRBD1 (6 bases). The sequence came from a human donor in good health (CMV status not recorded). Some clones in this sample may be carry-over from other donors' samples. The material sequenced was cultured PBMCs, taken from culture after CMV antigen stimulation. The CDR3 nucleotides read TGTGCCAGCAGCCCGAACGGGGGGGGGGCCGGTGGCTACACCTTC. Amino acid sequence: CASSPNGGGAGGYTF.